This T cell receptor (beta chain) was identified during a study of neurological immune-mediated disorders. The cDNA was synthesized by 5'RACE incorporating 10-nucleotide random UMIs. TCRdb itself ran the 5' RACE reads through MiXCR, one entry per CDR3 protein. The data contain about 30,000 distinct CDR3 sequences, roughly 12% of them singletons. CDR3 length: 14 amino acids. V was clipped by 1 base and J by 3 bases, with 9 bases between them. Germline V gene sequence: CDR1 DFQATT, CDR2 SNEGSKA (reference sequence). Study-level results: None of the CDR3 amino acid sequences of expanded clones recurred across subjects, suggesting private repertoires in all groups.

The sample holds many counts of this clonotype. Its target is not known. Material for sequencing was PBMCs. The chain carries TRBV20-1 and TRBJ1-4; D ambiguous. The clonotype originates from a woman between 55 and 75 years old in good health. CDR3 sequence (DNA): TGCAGTGCTAGAGGAGACGCAGCTAATGAAAAACTGTTTTTT. Its translation is CSARGDAANEKLFF.